Following are 12 T cell receptor beta chains from one sample sequenced in a study of T cell changes during pregnancy in multiple sclerosis. The data were produced by immunoSEQ multiplex PCR, yet TCRdb's version contains in-frame clones alone and is incomplete. The repertoire holds about 60,000 clones, with approximately 93% as singletons. The starting material was CD8+ T cells from peripheral blood mononuclear cells, obtained in the second trimester of pregnancy. These receptor sequences come from a female donor with multiple sclerosis, enrolled in a pregnancy study.

This sequence joins TRBV19 and TRBJ2-7; 8 positions match TRBD2. With V trimmed by 5 bases and J by 0 bases, 6 bases remained unmatched. Per the germline V gene, CDR1 is LNHDA and CDR2 is SQIVND (reference sequence). The CDR3 is made up of 15 amino acids. The CDR3 region is CASSETSETSYEQYF. In DNA form, the CDR3 reads TGTGCCAGTAGTGAGACTAGCGAGACCTCCTACGAGCAGTACTTC.

The chain carries TRBV19 and TRBJ2-3; 7 bases are shared with TRBD2. The J segment lost 0 bases and the V segment lost 3 bases, leaving 3 bases of the junction unmatched. Germline V gene data show CDR1 as LNHDA and CDR2 as SQIVND (reference sequence). This CDR3 is 15 amino acids long. The CDR3 DNA reads TGTGCCAGTAGTATTTGGGGGGGAAGCACAGATACGCAGTATTTT. It yields the protein CASSIWGGSTDTQYF.

The gene calls are TRBV7-8 and TRBJ2-7; TRBD1 matches 7 bases. Trimming removed 0 bases from V and 4 bases from J; junction bases left unmatched: 6. Germline CDR1 and CDR2: SGHVS and FQNEAQ. The CDR3 is 15 residues long. The CDR3 spells CASSLAGQKLYEQYF. In DNA form, the CDR3 reads TGTGCCAGCAGCTTAGCGGGACAGAAACTTTACGAGCAGTACTTC.

The chain is built from TRBV6-1 and TRBJ2-7; D is unresolved. CDR1 and CDR2 (germline): MNHNS, SASEGT. The CDR3 covers 13 residues. V was pared by 0 bases and J by 3 bases, with 6 bases between. The CDR3 bases are TGTGCCAGCAGTGAAGCGCGGAACTACGAGCAGTACTTC. Translated: CASSEARNYEQYF.

This clone was counted only a few times. The J gene is TRBJ1-1, the V gene TRBV30, with 7 bases matching TRBD1. The CDR3 loop spans 15 amino acids. V gave up 4 bases and J gave up 2 bases; unmatched junction bases: 10. Germline loops: CDR1 GTSNPN, CDR2 SVGIG (reference sequence). The CDR3 DNA follows: TGTGCCTGGACCCACCCCGGGACAGTAAACACTGAAGCTTTCTTT. Translating it yields CAWTHPGTVNTEAFF.

This sequence joins TRBV7-2 and TRBJ2-3; 7 bases align to TRBD2. The V gene's germline CDR1 is SGHTA and CDR2 FQGNSA. V gave up 5 bases and J gave up 2 bases; unmatched junction bases: 4. CDR3 size: 14 residues. The CDR3 region is CASSLLADTDTQYF. The CDR3 nucleotides read TGTGCCAGCAGCCTGCTAGCGGACACAGATACGCAGTATTTT.

The V and J genes are TRBV25-1 and TRBJ1-4; TRBD1 aligns across 8 bases. V lost 3 bases to trimming and J lost 7 bases; unmatched junction nucleotides: 7. Germline lookup yields CDR1 MGHDK and CDR2 SYGVNS. CDR3 size: 15 residues. The CDR3 coding sequence is TGTGCCAGCAGTGATCGACAGGGGTTCACTGAAAAACTGTTTTTT. It codes for CASSDRQGFTEKLFF.

This clone was recorded once. This chain connects TRBV9 to TRBJ1-1; tentative D call: TRBD1 (6 bases). The CDR3 runs 17 residues. Germline V gives CDR1 SGDLS, CDR2 YYNGEE. V lost 0 bases and J 7 bases, leaving 22 bases between the germline ends. CDR3 bases: TGTGCCAGCAGCGTAGGGGACACCCCCCGGGCCCCACTTGAAGCTTTCTTT. This gives the protein CASSVGDTPRAPLEAFF. The variable domain in full, with the rest retrieved from reference TRBV9 and TRBJ1-1, is DSGVTQTPKHLITATGQRVTLRCSPRSGDLSVYWYQQSLDQGLQFLIQYYNGEERAKGNILERFSAQQFPDLHSELNLSSLELGDSALYFCASSVGDTPRAPLEAFFGQGTRLTVV.

The chain recombines TRBV5-5 with TRBJ2-3; D gene uncertain. CDR1 is SGHKS and CDR2 is YYEKEE in the germline V gene (reference sequence). V lost 3 bases, J lost 3 bases, and 5 bases lay in between. The CDR3 loop spans 12 amino acids. This CDR3 reads CASSSRTDTQYF. Written as DNA, the CDR3 is TGTGCCAGCAGCTCCCGGACAGATACGCAGTATTTT.

The V call is TRBV27, the J call TRBJ2-3; 9 bases are shared with TRBD1. The CDR3 covers 15 residues. Germline values: CDR1 MNHEY, CDR2 SMNVEV (reference sequence). V gave up 5 bases and J gave up 3 bases; unmatched junction bases: 6. The CDR3 spells CASSPRDRVTDTQYF. The CDR3 DNA follows: TGTGCCAGCAGTCCCCGGGACAGGGTAACAGATACGCAGTATTTT.

This chain uses TRBV7-9 with TRBJ2-7, with D perhaps TRBD2 (5 bases). Trimming removed 5 bases at V and 3 bases at J, with 17 bases between. Germline V gene data show CDR1 as SEHNR and CDR2 as FQNEAQ (reference sequence). The length of the CDR3 is 15 residues. CDR3 region: CASSPAGGPSYEQYF. The CDR3, as DNA: TGTGCCAGCAGCCCCGCCGGCGGGCCGAGCTACGAGCAGTACTTC.

The J gene is TRBJ2-7, the V gene TRBV4-1; 7 bases fit TRBD2. The CDR3 extends over 15 amino acids. CDR1 is MGHRA, CDR2 YSYEKL, per germline. J lost 2 bases, V lost 0 bases, and 4 bases had no gene match. The CDR3 loop reads CASSQEGGAAYEQYF. DNA of the CDR3: TGCGCCAGCAGCCAAGAGGGAGGGGCCGCCTACGAGCAGTACTTC.